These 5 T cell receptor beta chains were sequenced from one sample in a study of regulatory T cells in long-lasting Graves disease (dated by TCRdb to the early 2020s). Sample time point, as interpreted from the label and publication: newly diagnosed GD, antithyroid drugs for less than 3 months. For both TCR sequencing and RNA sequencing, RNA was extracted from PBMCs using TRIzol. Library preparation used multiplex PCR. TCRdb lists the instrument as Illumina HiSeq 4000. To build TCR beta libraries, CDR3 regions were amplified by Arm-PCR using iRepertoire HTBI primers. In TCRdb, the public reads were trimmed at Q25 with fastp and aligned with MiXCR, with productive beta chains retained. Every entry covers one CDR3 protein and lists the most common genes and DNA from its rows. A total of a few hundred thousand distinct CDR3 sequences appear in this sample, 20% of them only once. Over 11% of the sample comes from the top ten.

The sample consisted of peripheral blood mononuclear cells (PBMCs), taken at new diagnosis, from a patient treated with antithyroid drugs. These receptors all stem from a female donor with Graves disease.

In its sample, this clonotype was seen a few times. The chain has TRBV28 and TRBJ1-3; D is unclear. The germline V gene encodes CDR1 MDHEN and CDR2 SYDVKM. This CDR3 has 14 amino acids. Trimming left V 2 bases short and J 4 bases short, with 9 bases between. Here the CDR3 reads CASSLEVRGNTIYF. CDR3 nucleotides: TGTGCCAGCAGTTTAGAAGTCAGAGGAAACACCATATATTTT.

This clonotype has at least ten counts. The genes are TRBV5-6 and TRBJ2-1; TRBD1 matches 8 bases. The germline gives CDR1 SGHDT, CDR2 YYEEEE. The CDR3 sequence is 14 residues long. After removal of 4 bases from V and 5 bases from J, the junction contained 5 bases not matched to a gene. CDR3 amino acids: CASSQGAGNNEQFF. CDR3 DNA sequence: TGTGCCAGCAGCCAGGGGGCCGGGAACAATGAGCAGTTCTTC.

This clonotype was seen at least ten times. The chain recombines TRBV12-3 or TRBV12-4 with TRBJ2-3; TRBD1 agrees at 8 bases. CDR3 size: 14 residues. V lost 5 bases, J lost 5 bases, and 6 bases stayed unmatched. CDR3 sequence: CASSTRGLEDTQYF. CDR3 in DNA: TGTGCCAGCAGTACCAGGGGGCTCGAAGATACGCAGTATTTT.

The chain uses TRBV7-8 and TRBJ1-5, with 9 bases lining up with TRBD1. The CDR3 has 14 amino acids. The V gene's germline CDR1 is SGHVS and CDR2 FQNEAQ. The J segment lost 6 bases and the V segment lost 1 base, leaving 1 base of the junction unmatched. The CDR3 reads CASSLVTGGQPQHF. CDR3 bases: TGTGCCAGCAGCTTAGTGACAGGGGGTCAGCCCCAGCATTTT.

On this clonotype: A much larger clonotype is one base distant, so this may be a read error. CDR3 nucleotides: TGTGCCAGCAGCTTGGGTTTCGGCGGTCCGTACGAGCAGTACTTC. Amino acids: CASSLGFGGPYEQYF. The chain has TRBV7-9 and TRBJ2-7, with D unresolved. CDR1 and CDR2 from the germline V gene are SEHNR and FQNEAQ (reference sequence). With 3 bases removed from V and 4 bases from J, the gap between germline ends came to 16 bases. This CDR3 spans 15 amino acids.